This T cell receptor (beta chain) emerged from a study of shared clonotypes between healthy human individuals (dated by TCRdb to about 2020). In terms of the full investigation: The cohort comprised a couple of women and a few men aged 18 to 49 years. For each donor, three plates each were used for CD4 naive and CD4 memory, two plates were used for CD8 naive, and one plate was used for CD8 memory. To estimate repertoire size and how much clonotype sharing occurs between individuals, the study deeply sequenced the blood TCR repertoires of 5 or 6 healthy adults. To increase sequencing depth and limit assay-specific biases, different laboratories used diverse techniques to prepare libraries and sequence TCR repertoires. Leukapheresis yielded between about 0.94 and 8.9 billion PBMCs per donor. Overall results and qualifications from the work: Even with the large sequencing depth, rarefaction of the sorted-subset datasets indicated that sequencing was incomplete. Clonotypes shared by all four sorted-subset donors showed higher generation probabilities than non-shared clonotypes. Because the study included only a small number of donors, the genetic and exposure-history diversity represented was limited. Only blood was sampled, and tissue TCR repertoires likely differ from those in blood. When several donors were compared, the shared fraction of clonotypes was about 5% for naive CD4, 3.5% to 4% for naive CD8, more than 2% for memory CD4, and approximately 0.4% for memory CD8. Naive subsets generally had larger estimated clonotype richness than memory subsets. Pairwise subsampling indicated that sequencing depth was expected to affect the degree of clonotype sharing among donors.

This clone was observed once. Its antigen is currently not known. No much larger clone is present one base from it, and per-base qualities are unavailable. The CDR3, cysteine through phenylalanine, is 19 amino acids long. The CDR3 DNA has 57 bases and is translated from base 1. Healthy HIV-negative adults with no recently reported acute infections or vaccinations were included as donors. Every donor was a Caucasian adult living in Nashville, Tennessee, USA. CD4+ T cells were enriched by magnetic negative selection; naive cells were then positively selected on CD45RA, and the negative fraction formed the memory subset. Blood was collected by leukapheresis, and PBMCs were isolated by Ficoll-Histopaque density gradient centrifugation and then cryopreserved in liquid nitrogen vapor phase. Analytical flow cytometry was used to check the purity and quantity of every magnetically sorted T cell population. From each sorted fraction, genomic DNA was isolated and quantified by UV absorbance on a Nanodrop 2000c.

Using the deep immunoSEQ assay, TCR CDR3 regions were amplified from genomic DNA by multiplex PCR. Extracted genomic DNA from each cell subset was distributed evenly across all wells of several immunoSEQ 96-well plates, and each plate was treated as a replicate. For sorted subsets, each replicate PCR was loaded with roughly 190 ng genomic DNA, equivalent to some 27,000 T cell genomes. The purified libraries were quantified using a Qubit 3.0 fluorometer, sized with a Bioanalyzer 2100, and then quantified again using the KAPA Library Quantification kit. Every immunoSEQ 96-well plate was sequenced on a separate single-read 150-cycle Illumina NextSeq 550 flow cell. For the original study's pipeline: Because only junctional sequences without quality scores were contained in the immunoSEQ output, filtering matching that applied to full-length reads could not be performed. To assign V/J genes and CDR3, sequences were annotated against IMGT germline references using PyIR, a Python wrapper for IgBLAST v1.9. Reads were removed for weak V/J assignments (E-value above 1e-6), missing CDR3, stop codons, out-of-frame junctions, or ambiguous translated residues. A V3J clonotype was defined by an identical inferred V gene, J gene, and CDR3 amino acid sequence. Percentage overlap between repertoires was calculated by dividing the number of shared unique clonotypes by the size of the smaller repertoire. Richness of each repertoire was evaluated using RTK rarefaction, the Chao1 estimator, and Recon v2.1 estimates of unobserved clonotypes. Generation probabilities were computed with OLGA for all TCRbeta clonotypes obtained by the gDNA method from several donors. Drawn from immuneACCESS, this table holds only the in-frame rearrangements with V and J called that TCRdb kept. Clones are partly lost; checked studies trace under half to an unresolved V gene and leave the rest unexplained. The DNA was the basis for D and trimming; V, J and clone size are from that table. This sample is represented by 2,500,000 or so clones; around nine tenths of them were singletons. The biggest ten clones account for around 0.14% of the sample.

This TCR was sampled from a man aged 18 to 35 in good health. Sample: naive CD4+ T cells sorted from blood. The sample's cell subset or site label, in plain terms: CD45RA+ positively selected. This receptor chain uses TRBV21-1 and TRBJ2-2; the table gives TRBD1 as D, unverified against the DNA. TRBV21-1 is labeled a pseudogene. The CDR3 is CASSKGENRGTANTGELFF. The nucleotides read TGTGCCAGCAGCAAAGGGGAGAACAGGGGCACCGCGAACACCGGGGAGCTGTTTTTT.